This T cell receptor (beta chain) was captured in a study of T cells after yellow fever vaccination. In its sample, this clonotype was seen many times. What it binds is not known. 5'RACE template switching generated TCR cDNA, adding a universal primer site and UMIs. TCRdb called the 5' RACE reads again in MiXCR, with one record for every CDR3 protein. The sample holds more than 120,000 distinct CDR3 sequences, roughly 8.2% seen once. General study results and limits: The secondary response showed a weaker magnitude and a faster peak, day 5 versus 15.

This sequence was found in a man aged 25 to 40 who received the YFV17D yellow fever vaccine. The sequencing used CD4+ T cells sorted from PBMCs, collected 5 days after the yellow fever booster vaccination.

The CDR3 DNA reads as TGTGCCAGCAGCTTAGCCGGGAGTTTCACCGGGGAGCTGTTTTTT. It is translated as CASSLAGSFTGELFF. This rearrangement joins TRBV7-9 to TRBJ2-2, with TRBD2 as a possible D gene (6 bases). Looked up from germline, CDR1 is SEHNR and CDR2 is FQNEAQ (reference sequence). This CDR3 region has 15 residues. Trimming cost V 0 bases and J 4 bases, with 9 bases left between them.